These T cell receptor beta chains were read from a single sample in a study of blood T cell repertoires in COVID-19. Clones were read by immunoSEQ multiplex PCR, and TCRdb kept only the in-frame ones, dropping some. Altogether 150,000 to 200,000 clones are present, approximately 89% being singletons, with the ten largest covering approximately 0.8%. The sample consisted of PBMCs or T cells enriched from blood (not recorded which). These receptors were taken from a woman younger than 35 who had recovered from COVID-19. CDR3s include the opening cysteine and the closing phenylalanine or tryptophan. D genes are given only for firm matches. The listing skips clone size in some rows; elsewhere it reads once, few, many or a size class.

d_gene: NA
abundance: NA
v_gene: TRBV12-3/TRBV12-4
j_gene: TRBJ2-5
CDR3nt: TGTGCCAGCAGTACCGGGGAGACCCAGTACTTC
CDR3aa: CASSTGETQYF

d_gene: TRBD2
abundance: NA
v_gene: TRBV6-4
j_gene: TRBJ2-5
CDR3nt: TGTGCCAGCAGTGACGGGCGGGAGGAGGGGGAGACCCAGTACTTC
CDR3aa: CASSDGREEGETQYF

d_gene: TRBD2
abundance: NA
v_gene: TRBV7-3
j_gene: TRBJ2-7
CDR3nt: TGTGCCAGCAGCCCCGGGCCCACCGGGACTAGCACTCCCTACGAGCAGTACTTC
CDR3aa: CASSPGPTGTSTPYEQYF

d_gene: NA
abundance: few
v_gene: TRBV27
j_gene: TRBJ2-7
CDR3nt: TGTGCCAGCAGTTCAGGACAGTTCTACGAGCAGTACTTC
CDR3aa: CASSSGQFYEQYF

d_gene: NA
abundance: NA
v_gene: TRBV6-5
j_gene: TRBJ2-7
CDR3nt: TGTGCCAGCAGTTTATCGACAGGCTACGAGCAGTACTTC
CDR3aa: CASSLSTGYEQYF

d_gene: NA
abundance: NA
v_gene: TRBV6-6
j_gene: TRBJ2-1
CDR3nt: TGTGCCAGCAGTTATTGGTCGCGCGGTTATGGAAATGAGCAGTTCTTC
CDR3aa: CASSYWSRGYGNEQFF

d_gene: NA
abundance: NA
v_gene: TRBV7-8
j_gene: TRBJ2-1
CDR3nt: TGTGCCAGCAGCTTAACCCCCTCGGGGTACAATGAGCAGTTCTTC
CDR3aa: CASSLTPSGYNEQFF

d_gene: TRBD1
abundance: NA
v_gene: TRBV19
j_gene: TRBJ1-5
CDR3nt: TGTGCCGTAGGACAGGGGCCGAATCAGCCCCAGCATTTT
CDR3aa: CAVGQGPNQPQHF

d_gene: TRBD2
abundance: NA
v_gene: TRBV11-2
j_gene: TRBJ2-7
CDR3nt: TGTGCCAGCAGTTTTCCAAACCTGCTAGCGGGAGGATCCGAGCAGTACTTC
CDR3aa: CASSFPNLLAGGSEQYF

d_gene: NA
abundance: once
v_gene: TRBV5-1
j_gene: TRBJ1-1
CDR3nt: TGCGCCAGCAGCTGGGCCCCGACAGGGAACACTGAAGCTTTCTTT
CDR3aa: CASSWAPTGNTEAFF

d_gene: TRBD2
abundance: NA
v_gene: TRBV5-1
j_gene: TRBJ2-7
CDR3nt: TGCGCCAGCAGCCCTCGGACTAGGTCGGTCTACGAGCAGTACTTC
CDR3aa: CASSPRTRSVYEQYF

d_gene: TRBD2
abundance: NA
v_gene: TRBV4-3
j_gene: TRBJ2-2
CDR3nt: TGCGCCAGCAGCCAAGATCGACTAGCGGGAGTGACCGGGGAGCTGTTTTTT
CDR3aa: CASSQDRLAGVTGELFF

d_gene: NA
abundance: NA
v_gene: TRBV4-1
j_gene: TRBJ2-7
CDR3nt: TGCGCCAGCAGCCAGCTAGGCTACGAGCAGTACTTC
CDR3aa: CASSQLGYEQYF

d_gene: NA
abundance: NA
v_gene: TRBV29-1
j_gene: TRBJ2-7
CDR3nt: TGCAGCGTTGAGCCGTTGGGACACACATACGAGCAGTACTTC
CDR3aa: CSVEPLGHTYEQYF

d_gene: TRBD2
abundance: NA
v_gene: TRBV7-2
j_gene: TRBJ2-7
CDR3nt: TGTGCCAGCAGCTTAGAGGGCGGGGGCTCCTACGAGCAGTACTTC
CDR3aa: CASSLEGGGSYEQYF

d_gene: NA
abundance: NA
v_gene: TRBV19
j_gene: TRBJ2-1
CDR3nt: TGTGCCAGTAGTATGTGGCAAGTAGGTGACAGTGAGCAGTTCTTC
CDR3aa: CASSMWQVGDSEQFF

d_gene: NA
abundance: NA
v_gene: TRBV2
j_gene: TRBJ2-5
CDR3nt: TGTGCCAGCATCGGAGGGTGGTGGAGTAGTGGGCAAGAGACCCAGTACTTC
CDR3aa: CASIGGWWSSGQETQYF

d_gene: NA
abundance: NA
v_gene: TRBV6-5
j_gene: TRBJ1-1
CDR3nt: TGTGCCAGCTCCCGGGACACTGAAGCTTTCTTT
CDR3aa: CASSRDTEAFF

d_gene: NA
abundance: NA
v_gene: TRBV6-5
j_gene: TRBJ1-4
CDR3nt: TGTGCCAGCACAGCGGGCCCTAATGAAAAACTGTTTTTT
CDR3aa: CASTAGPNEKLFF

d_gene: NA
abundance: NA
v_gene: TRBV6-5
j_gene: TRBJ1-1
CDR3nt: TGTGCCAGCAGATCCATCACTGAAGCTTTCTTT
CDR3aa: CASRSITEAFF

d_gene: TRBD1
abundance: NA
v_gene: TRBV19
j_gene: TRBJ2-7
CDR3nt: TGTGCCAGAAAGGACAGGCCGGGACCCTACGAGCAGTACTTC
CDR3aa: CARKDRPGPYEQYF

d_gene: NA
abundance: NA
v_gene: TRBV4-1
j_gene: TRBJ2-7
CDR3nt: TGCGCCAGCAGCCAAGATGGGGGGGGCGCCTCCGAGCAGTACTTC
CDR3aa: CASSQDGGGASEQYF

d_gene: NA
abundance: NA
v_gene: TRBV6-2/TRBV6-3
j_gene: TRBJ2-1
CDR3nt: TGTGCCAGCAGTTATCTTAGAGGGAGGAGGTTCTTC
CDR3aa: CASSYLRGRRFF

d_gene: TRBD2
abundance: NA
v_gene: TRBV10-2
j_gene: TRBJ2-3
CDR3nt: TGCGCCAGCGCCCGCGGTGGACTAGCGTTTACAGATACGCAGTATTTT
CDR3aa: CASARGGLAFTDTQYF

d_gene: NA
abundance: NA
v_gene: TRBV7-4
j_gene: TRBJ1-1
CDR3nt: TGTGCCAGCAGTTCAGGGGCCTGTGAAGCTTTCTTT
CDR3aa: CASSSGACEAFF

d_gene: TRBD2
abundance: NA
v_gene: TRBV6-4
j_gene: TRBJ2-3
CDR3nt: TGTGCCAGCAGTCCTAGCGGGGCGGGAGGCACAGATACGCAGTATTTT
CDR3aa: CASSPSGAGGTDTQYF

d_gene: NA
abundance: NA
v_gene: TRBV28
j_gene: TRBJ2-7
CDR3nt: TGTGCCAGCAGTGCCCTGACCCCAGGTACCTACGAGCAGTACTTC
CDR3aa: CASSALTPGTYEQYF

d_gene: NA
abundance: once
v_gene: TRBV19
j_gene: TRBJ2-7
CDR3nt: TGTGCCAGTAGTGTCCGCCTAGGCACCTACGAGCAGTACTTC
CDR3aa: CASSVRLGTYEQYF

d_gene: TRBD2
abundance: NA
v_gene: TRBV18
j_gene: TRBJ2-3
CDR3nt: TGTGCCAGCTCACCCGGTCTAGCGGGAAACACAGATACGCAGTATTTT
CDR3aa: CASSPGLAGNTDTQYF

d_gene: NA
abundance: NA
v_gene: TRBV28
j_gene: TRBJ2-4
CDR3nt: TGTGCCAGCAGTCGTTACCCCCCCCCACTCCACTTC
CDR3aa: CASSRYPPPLHF

d_gene: TRBD1
abundance: NA
v_gene: TRBV27
j_gene: TRBJ1-5
CDR3nt: TGTGCCAGCAGTCCCGGGACAGTCGATCAGCCCCAGCATTTT
CDR3aa: CASSPGTVDQPQHF

d_gene: TRBD2
abundance: once
v_gene: TRBV4-3
j_gene: TRBJ2-1
CDR3nt: TGCGCCAGCAGCCAAGATAGGATGGGCCGGGGGGGATGGTTCTTC
CDR3aa: CASSQDRMGRGGWFF

d_gene: TRBD2
abundance: NA
v_gene: TRBV5-6
j_gene: TRBJ2-1
CDR3nt: TGTGCCAGCAGCTGGGTACTAGCGGGGCTTAGCTCCTACAATGAGCAGTTCTTC
CDR3aa: CASSWVLAGLSSYNEQFF

d_gene: TRBD2
abundance: NA
v_gene: TRBV18
j_gene: TRBJ2-3
CDR3nt: TGTGCCAGCTCACCCGTAGCCTCTAGCGGAACTAGCACAGATACGCAGTATTTT
CDR3aa: CASSPVASSGTSTDTQYF

d_gene: NA
abundance: NA
v_gene: TRBV19
j_gene: TRBJ2-7
CDR3nt: TGTGCCAGTAGTCACAATTACGAGCAGTACTTC
CDR3aa: CASSHNYEQYF

d_gene: NA
abundance: once
v_gene: TRBV5-1
j_gene: TRBJ2-2
CDR3nt: TGCGCCAGCAGCTTGGCGGGAAAGGGCACCGGGGAGCTGTTTTTT
CDR3aa: CASSLAGKGTGELFF

d_gene: NA
abundance: NA
v_gene: TRBV10-1
j_gene: TRBJ2-1
CDR3nt: TGCGCCAGCAGTGAGCTCCAACGGGTCCCCAATGAGCAGTTCTTC
CDR3aa: CASSELQRVPNEQFF

d_gene: TRBD1
abundance: NA
v_gene: TRBV2
j_gene: TRBJ1-5
CDR3nt: TGTGCCAGCAGGGCAACCGGGACAGGGCCTCAGCCCCAGCATTTT
CDR3aa: CASRATGTGPQPQHF

d_gene: NA
abundance: NA
v_gene: TRBV7-9
j_gene: TRBJ1-4
CDR3nt: TGTGCCAGCAGCTCAGGACAAGACAGAAATGAAAAACTGTTTTTT
CDR3aa: CASSSGQDRNEKLFF

d_gene: TRBD2
abundance: NA
v_gene: TRBV27
j_gene: TRBJ2-1
CDR3nt: TGTGCCAGCAGTCCGCTGCTAGCGGGAGGAGGTGAGCAGTTCTTC
CDR3aa: CASSPLLAGGGEQFF